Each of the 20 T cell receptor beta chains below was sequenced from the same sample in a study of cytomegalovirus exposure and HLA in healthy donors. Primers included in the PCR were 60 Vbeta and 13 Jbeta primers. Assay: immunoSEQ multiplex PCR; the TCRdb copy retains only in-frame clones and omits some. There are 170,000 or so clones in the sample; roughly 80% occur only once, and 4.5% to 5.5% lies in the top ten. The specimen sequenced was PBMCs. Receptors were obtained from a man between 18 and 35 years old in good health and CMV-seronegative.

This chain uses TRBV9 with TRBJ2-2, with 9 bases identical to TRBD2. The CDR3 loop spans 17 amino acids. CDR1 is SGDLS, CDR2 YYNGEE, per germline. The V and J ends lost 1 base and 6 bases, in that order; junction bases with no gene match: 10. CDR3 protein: CASSVRREGLSAGELFF. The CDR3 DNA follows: TGTGCCAGCAGCGTACGGCGGGAGGGCCTTTCGGCCGGGGAGCTGTTTTTT.

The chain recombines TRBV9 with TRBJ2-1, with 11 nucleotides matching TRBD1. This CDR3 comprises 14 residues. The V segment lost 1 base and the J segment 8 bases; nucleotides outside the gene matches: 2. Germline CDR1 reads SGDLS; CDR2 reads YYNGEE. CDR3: CASSVWTGGDEQFF. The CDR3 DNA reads TGTGCCAGCAGCGTATGGACAGGGGGCGATGAGCAGTTCTTC.

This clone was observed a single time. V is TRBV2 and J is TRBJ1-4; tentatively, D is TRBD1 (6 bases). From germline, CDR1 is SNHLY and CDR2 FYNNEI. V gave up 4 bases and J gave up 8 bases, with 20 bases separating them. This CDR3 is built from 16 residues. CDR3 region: CASSVPAGATGEKLFF. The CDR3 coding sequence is TGTGCCAGCAGTGTTCCCGCAGGGGCAACAGGGGAAAAACTGTTTTTT.

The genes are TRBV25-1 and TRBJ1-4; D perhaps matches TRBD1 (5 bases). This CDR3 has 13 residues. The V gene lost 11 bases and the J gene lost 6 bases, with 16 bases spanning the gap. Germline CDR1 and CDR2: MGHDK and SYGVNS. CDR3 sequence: CAGAGTGDEKLFF. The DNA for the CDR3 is TGTGCCGGCGCCGGGACTGGGGATGAAAAACTGTTTTTT.

CDR3 region: CASSGDRQVLGSNQPQHF. DNA for the CDR3: TGTGCCAGCAGTGGAGATAGACAGGTCTTAGGTAGCAATCAGCCCCAGCATTTT. V and J are TRBV2 and TRBJ1-5; perhaps TRBD1 as D (6 bases). Trimming left V 4 bases short and J 0 bases short, with 19 bases between. Germline loops: CDR1 SNHLY, CDR2 FYNNEI. The CDR3 sequence is 18 residues long.

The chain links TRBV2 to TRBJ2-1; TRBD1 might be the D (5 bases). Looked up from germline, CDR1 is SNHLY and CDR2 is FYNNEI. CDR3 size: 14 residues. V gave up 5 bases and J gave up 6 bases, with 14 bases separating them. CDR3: CASSTDRLINEQFF. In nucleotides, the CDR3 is TGTGCCAGCAGTACCGACAGACTTATCAATGAGCAGTTCTTC.

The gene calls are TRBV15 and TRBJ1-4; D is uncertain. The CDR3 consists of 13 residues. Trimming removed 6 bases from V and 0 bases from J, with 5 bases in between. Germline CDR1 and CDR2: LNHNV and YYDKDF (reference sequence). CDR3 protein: CATRAATNEKLFF. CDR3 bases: TGTGCCACCAGGGCTGCAACTAATGAAAAACTGTTTTTT. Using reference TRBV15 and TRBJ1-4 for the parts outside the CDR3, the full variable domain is DAMVIQNPRYQVTQFGKPVTLSCSQTLNHNVMYWYQQKSSQAPKLLFHYYDKDFNNEADTPDNFQSRRPNTSFCFLDIRSPGLGDTAMYLCATRAATNEKLFFGSGTQLSVL.

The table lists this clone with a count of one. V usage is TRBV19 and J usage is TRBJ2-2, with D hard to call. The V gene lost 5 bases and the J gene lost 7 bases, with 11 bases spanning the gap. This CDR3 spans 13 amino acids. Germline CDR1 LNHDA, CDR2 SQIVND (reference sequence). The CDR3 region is CASSPLLSGELFF. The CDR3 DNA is TGTGCCAGTAGTCCCCTGCTGAGCGGGGAGCTGTTTTTT.

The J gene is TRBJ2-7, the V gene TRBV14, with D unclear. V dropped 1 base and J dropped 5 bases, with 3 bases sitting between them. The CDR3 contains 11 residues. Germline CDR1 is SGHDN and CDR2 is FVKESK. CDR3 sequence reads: CASSQGHEQYF. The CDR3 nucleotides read TGTGCCAGCAGCCAAGGGCACGAGCAGTACTTC.

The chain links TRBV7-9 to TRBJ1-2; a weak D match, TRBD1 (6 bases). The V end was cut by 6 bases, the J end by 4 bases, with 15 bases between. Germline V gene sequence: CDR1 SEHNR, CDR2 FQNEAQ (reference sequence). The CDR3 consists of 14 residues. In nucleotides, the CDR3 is TGTGCCAGCAGTTCGGGGGGCGGCAGCTATGGCTACACCTTC. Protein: CASSSGGGSYGYTF.

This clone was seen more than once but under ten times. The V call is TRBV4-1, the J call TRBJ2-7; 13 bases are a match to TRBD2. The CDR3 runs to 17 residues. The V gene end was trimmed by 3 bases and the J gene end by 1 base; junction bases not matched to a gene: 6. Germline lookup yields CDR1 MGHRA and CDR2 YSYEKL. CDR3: CASSHISGLAGSYEQYF. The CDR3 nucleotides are TGCGCCAGCAGCCACATATCGGGACTAGCGGGGTCCTACGAGCAGTACTTC.

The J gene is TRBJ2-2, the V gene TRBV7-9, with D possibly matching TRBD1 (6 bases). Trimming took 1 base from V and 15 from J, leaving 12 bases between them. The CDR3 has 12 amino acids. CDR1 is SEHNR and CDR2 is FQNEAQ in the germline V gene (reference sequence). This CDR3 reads CASSLGGQKMFF. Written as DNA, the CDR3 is TGTGCCAGCAGCTTAGGGGGGCAGAAGATGTTTTTT. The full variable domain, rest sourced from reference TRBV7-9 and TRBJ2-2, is DTGVSQNPRHKITKRGQNVTFRCDPISEHNRLYWYRQTLGQGPEFLTYFQNEAQLEKSRLLSDRFSAERPKGSFSTLEIQRTEQGDSAMYLCASSLGGQKMFFGEGSRLTVL.

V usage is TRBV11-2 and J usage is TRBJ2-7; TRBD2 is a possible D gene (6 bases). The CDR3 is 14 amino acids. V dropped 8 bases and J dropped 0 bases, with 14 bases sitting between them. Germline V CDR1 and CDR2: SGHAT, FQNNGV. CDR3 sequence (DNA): TGTGCCAGCCAGAGTTCCGGGAGCTCCTACGAGCAGTACTTC. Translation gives CASQSSGSSYEQYF.

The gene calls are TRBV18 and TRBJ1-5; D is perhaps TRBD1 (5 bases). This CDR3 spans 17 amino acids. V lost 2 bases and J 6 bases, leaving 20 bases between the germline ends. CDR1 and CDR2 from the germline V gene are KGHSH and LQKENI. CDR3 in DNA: TGTGCCAGCTCACCAGCTGTCGGAGTGGGGGGGAGTCAGCCCCAGCATTTT. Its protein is CASSPAVGVGGSQPQHF.

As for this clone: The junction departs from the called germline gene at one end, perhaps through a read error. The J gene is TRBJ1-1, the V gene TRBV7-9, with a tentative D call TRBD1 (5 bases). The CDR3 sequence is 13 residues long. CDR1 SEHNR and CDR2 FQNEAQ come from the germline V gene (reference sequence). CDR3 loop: CSSRSTVNTEAFF. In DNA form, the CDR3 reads TGTTCCAGCAGATCGACAGTGAACACTGAAGCTTTCTTT.

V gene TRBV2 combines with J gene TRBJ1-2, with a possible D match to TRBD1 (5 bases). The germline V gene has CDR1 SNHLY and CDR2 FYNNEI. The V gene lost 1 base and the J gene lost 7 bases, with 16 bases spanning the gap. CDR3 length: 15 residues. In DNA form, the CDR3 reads TGTGCCAGCAGTGAAGGAAGACAGCCCGTCTCTGGCTACACCTTC. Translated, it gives CASSEGRQPVSGYTF.

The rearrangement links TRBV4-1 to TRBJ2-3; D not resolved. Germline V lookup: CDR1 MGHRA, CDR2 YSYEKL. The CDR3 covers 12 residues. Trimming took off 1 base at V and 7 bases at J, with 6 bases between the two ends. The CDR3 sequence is CASSQGLNTQYF. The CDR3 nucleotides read TGCGCCAGCAGCCAAGGCCTAAATACGCAGTATTTT.

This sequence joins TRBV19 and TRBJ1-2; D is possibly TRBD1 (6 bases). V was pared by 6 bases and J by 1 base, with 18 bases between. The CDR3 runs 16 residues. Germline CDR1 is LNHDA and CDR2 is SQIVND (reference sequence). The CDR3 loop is CASSKSTGGNNYGYTF. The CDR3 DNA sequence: TGTGCCAGTAGCAAATCGACAGGAGGAAATAACTATGGCTACACCTTC.

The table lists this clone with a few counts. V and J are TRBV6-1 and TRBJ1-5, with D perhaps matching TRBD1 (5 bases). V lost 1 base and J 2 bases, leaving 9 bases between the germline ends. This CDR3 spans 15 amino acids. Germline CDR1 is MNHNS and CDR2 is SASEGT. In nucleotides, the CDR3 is TGTGCCAGCAGTGAAGTAGGGGCCCGCAATCAGCCCCAGCATTTT. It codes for CASSEVGARNQPQHF.

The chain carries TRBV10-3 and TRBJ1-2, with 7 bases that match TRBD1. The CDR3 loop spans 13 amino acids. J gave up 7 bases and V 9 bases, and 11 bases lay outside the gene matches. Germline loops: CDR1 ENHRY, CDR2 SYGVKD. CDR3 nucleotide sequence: TGTGCCATTACTCTGGACAGGTTGGTTGGCTACACCTTC. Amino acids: CAITLDRLVGYTF.